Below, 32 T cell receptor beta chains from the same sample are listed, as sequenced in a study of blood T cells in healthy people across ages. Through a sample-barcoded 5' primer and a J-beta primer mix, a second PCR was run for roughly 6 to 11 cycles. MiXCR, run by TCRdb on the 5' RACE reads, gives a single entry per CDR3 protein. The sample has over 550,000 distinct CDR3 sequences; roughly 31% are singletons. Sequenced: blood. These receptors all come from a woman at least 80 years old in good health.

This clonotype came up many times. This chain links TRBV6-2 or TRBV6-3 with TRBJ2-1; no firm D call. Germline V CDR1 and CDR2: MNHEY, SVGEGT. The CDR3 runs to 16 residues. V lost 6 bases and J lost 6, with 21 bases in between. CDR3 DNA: TGTGCCAGCAGCTCCTGGACCACTCCTCGCCCCAATGAGCAGTTCTTC. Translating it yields CASSSWTTPRPNEQFF.

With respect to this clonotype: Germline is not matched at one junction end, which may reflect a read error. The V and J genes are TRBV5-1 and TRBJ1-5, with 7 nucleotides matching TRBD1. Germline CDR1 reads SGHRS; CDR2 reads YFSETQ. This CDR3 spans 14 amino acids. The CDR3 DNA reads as TGCACCAGCAGCCCCAGGGACAGAAATCAGCCCCAGCATTTT. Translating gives CTSSPRDRNQPQHF.

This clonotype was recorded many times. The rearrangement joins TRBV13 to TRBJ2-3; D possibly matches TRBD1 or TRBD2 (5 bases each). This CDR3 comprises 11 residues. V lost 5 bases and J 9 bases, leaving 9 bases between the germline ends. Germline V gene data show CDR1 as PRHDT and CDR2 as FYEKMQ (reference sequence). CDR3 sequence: CASSGDRTQYF. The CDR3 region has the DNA TGTGCCAGCAGCGGGGACCGAACGCAGTATTTT.

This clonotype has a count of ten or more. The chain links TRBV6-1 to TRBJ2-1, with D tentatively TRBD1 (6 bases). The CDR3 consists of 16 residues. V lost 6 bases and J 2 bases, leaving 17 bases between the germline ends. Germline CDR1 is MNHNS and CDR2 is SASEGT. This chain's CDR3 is CASRRVRGNAYNEQFF. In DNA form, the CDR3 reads TGTGCCAGCAGGAGGGTCAGGGGAAACGCCTACAATGAGCAGTTCTTC.

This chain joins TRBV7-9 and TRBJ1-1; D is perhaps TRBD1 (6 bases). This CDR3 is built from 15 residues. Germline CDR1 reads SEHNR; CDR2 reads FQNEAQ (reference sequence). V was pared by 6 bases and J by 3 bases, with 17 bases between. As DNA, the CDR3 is TGTGCCAGCAGACTAGAAGGACAGATTCACACTGAAGCTTTCTTT. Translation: CASRLEGQIHTEAFF.

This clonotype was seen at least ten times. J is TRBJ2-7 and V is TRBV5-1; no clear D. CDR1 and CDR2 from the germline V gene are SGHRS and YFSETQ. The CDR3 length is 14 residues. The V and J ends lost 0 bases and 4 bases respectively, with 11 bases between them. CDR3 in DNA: TGCGCCAGCAGCTTGGCCAGCCCCCTTTACGAGCAGTACTTC. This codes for CASSLASPLYEQYF. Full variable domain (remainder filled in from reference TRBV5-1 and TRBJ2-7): KAGVTQTPRYLIKTRGQQVTLSCSPISGHRSVSWYQQTPGQGLQFLFEYFSETQRNKGNFPGRFSGRQFSNSRSEMNVSTLELGDSALYLCASSLASPLYEQYFGPGTRLTVT.

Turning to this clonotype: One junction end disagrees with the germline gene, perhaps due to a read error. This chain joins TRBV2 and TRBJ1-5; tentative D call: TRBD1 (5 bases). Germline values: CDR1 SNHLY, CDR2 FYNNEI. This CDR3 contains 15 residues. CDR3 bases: TGTGCCGGCAGACCGGGGGTAGGGGGCAATCAGCCCCAGCATTTT. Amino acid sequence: CAGRPGVGGNQPQHF.

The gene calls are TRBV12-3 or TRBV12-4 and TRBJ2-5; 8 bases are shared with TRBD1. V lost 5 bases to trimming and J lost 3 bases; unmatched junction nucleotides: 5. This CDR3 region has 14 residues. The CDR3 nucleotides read TGTGCCAGCAGTCCGGACAGGGACGAAGAGACCCAGTACTTC. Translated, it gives CASSPDRDEETQYF.

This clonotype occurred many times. The DNA for the CDR3 is TGCGCCAGCAGCCAAGAAGGGGACAGCGTCTCACCCCTCCACTTT. Its protein is CASSQEGDSVSPLHF. The chain recombines TRBV4-1 with TRBJ1-6; the match to TRBD1 covers 7 bases. CDR1 is MGHRA and CDR2 is YSYEKL in the germline V gene. V shed 0 bases and J 10 bases; nucleotides not matched to a gene: 6. CDR3 length: 15 amino acids.

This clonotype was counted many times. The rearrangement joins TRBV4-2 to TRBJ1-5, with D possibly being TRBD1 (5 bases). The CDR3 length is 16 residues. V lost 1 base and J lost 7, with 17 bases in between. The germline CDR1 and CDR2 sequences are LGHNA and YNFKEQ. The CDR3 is CASSQVMGGRDQPQHF. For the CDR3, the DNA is TGTGCCAGCAGCCAAGTAATGGGAGGGAGGGACCAGCCCCAGCATTTT.

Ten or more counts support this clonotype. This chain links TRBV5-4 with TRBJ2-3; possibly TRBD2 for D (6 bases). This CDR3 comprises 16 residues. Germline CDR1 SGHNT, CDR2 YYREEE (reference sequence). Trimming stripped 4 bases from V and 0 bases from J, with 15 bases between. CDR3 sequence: CASSPGDHYSTDTQYF. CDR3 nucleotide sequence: TGTGCCAGCAGCCCGGGGGACCATTATAGCACAGATACGCAGTATTTT.

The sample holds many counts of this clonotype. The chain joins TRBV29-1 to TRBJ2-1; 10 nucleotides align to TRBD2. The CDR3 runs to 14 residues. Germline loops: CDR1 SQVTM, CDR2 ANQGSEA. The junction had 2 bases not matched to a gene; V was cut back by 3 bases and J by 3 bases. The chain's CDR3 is CSVDTSGVYNEQFF. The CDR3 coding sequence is TGCAGCGTTGATACTAGCGGGGTCTACAATGAGCAGTTCTTC.

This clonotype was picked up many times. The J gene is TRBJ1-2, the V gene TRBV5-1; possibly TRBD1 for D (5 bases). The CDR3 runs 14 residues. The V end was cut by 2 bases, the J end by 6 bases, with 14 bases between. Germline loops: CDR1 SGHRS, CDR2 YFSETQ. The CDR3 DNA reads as TGCGCCAGCAGCTTACAGGATATTACGCATGGCTACACCTTC. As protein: CASSLQDITHGYTF.

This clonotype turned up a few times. For the CDR3, the DNA is TGTGCCAGCAGCTTCGGGTTGCCCAACACTGAAGCTTTCTTT. This sequence encodes CASSFGLPNTEAFF. This sequence joins TRBV11-2 and TRBJ1-1; unclear D gene. From germline, CDR1 is SGHAT and CDR2 FQNNGV. The V gene lost 3 bases and the J gene lost 2 bases, with 10 bases spanning the gap. The CDR3 consists of 14 residues.

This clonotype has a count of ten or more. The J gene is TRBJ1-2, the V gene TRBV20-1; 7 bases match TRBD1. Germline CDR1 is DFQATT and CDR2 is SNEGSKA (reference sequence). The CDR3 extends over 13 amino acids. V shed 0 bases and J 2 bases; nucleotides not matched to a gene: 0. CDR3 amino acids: CSAREGQNYGYTF. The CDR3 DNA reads TGCAGTGCTAGAGAGGGACAGAACTATGGCTACACCTTC.

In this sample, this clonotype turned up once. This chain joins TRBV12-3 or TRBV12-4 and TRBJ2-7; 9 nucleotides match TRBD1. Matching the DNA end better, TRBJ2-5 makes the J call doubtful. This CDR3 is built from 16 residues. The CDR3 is CASSGTERTGEETQYF. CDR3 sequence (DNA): TGTGCCAGCAGTGGGACCGAACGGACAGGGGAAGAGACCCAGTACTTC.

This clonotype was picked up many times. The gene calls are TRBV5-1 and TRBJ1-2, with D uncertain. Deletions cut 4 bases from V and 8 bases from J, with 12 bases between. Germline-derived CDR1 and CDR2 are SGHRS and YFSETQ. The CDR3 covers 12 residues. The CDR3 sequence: CASSPSGMGYTF. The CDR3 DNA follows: TGCGCCAGCAGCCCAAGCGGGATGGGCTACACCTTC.

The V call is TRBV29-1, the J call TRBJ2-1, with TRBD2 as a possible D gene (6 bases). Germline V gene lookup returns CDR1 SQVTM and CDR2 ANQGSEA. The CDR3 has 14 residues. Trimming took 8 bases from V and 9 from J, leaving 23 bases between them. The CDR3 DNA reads TGCAGCACTAGAGGCGGGGCCGCAGGTGGTGAGCAGTTCTTC. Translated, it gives CSTRGGAAGGEQFF.

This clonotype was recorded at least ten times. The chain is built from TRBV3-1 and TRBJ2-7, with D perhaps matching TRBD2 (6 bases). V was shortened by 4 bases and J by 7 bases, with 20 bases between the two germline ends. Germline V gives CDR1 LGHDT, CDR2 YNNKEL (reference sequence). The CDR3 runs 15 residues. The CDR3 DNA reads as TGTGCCAGCAGCCGAGTTAGCGGATCCTTGGGGGAGCAGTACTTC. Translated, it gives CASSRVSGSLGEQYF.

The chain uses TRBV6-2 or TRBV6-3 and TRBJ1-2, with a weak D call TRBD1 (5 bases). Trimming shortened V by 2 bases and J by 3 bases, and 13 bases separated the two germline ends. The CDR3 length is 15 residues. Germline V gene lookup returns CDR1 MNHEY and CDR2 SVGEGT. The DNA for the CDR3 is TGTGCCAGCAGTTACACGGCAGGGAACTACTATGGCTACACCTTC. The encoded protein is CASSYTAGNYYGYTF.

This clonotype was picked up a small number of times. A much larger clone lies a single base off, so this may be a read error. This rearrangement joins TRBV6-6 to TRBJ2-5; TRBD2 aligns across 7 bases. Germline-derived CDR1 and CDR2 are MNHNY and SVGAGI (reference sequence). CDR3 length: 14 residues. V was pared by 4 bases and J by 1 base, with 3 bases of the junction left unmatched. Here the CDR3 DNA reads TGTGCCAGCAGTTGGGCGGGGGTCCAAGAGACCCAGTACTTC. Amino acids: CASSWAGVQETQYF.

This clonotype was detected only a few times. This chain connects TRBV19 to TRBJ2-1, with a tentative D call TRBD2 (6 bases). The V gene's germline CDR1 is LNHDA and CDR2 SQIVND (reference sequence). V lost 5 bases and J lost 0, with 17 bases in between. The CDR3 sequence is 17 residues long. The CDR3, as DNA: TGTGCCAGTAGTCCTGGGTCTCCCGGGAGCTCCTACAATGAGCAGTTCTTC. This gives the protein CASSPGSPGSSYNEQFF. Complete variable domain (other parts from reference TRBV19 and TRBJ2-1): DGGITQSPKYLFRKEGQNVTLSCEQNLNHDAMYWYRQDPGQGLRLIYYSQIVNDFQKGDIAEGYSVSREKKESFPLTVTSAQKNPTAFYLCASSPGSPGSSYNEQFFGPGTRLTVL.

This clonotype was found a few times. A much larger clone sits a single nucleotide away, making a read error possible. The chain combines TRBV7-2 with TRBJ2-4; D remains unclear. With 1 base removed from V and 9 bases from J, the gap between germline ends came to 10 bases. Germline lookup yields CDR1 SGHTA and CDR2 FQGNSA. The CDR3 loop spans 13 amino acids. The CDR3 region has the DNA TGTGCCAGCAGCTTAGATCTAGTGGGCATTCAGTACTTC. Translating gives CASSLDLVGIQYF.

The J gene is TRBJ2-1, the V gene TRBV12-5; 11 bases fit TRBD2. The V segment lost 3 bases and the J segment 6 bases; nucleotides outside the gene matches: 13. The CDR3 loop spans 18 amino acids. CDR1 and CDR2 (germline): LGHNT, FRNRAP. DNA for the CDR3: TGTGCTAGTGGTTTTTCCCTCCTTAGCGGGGGGGGTTGCAATGAGCAGTTCTTC. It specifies CASGFSLLSGGGCNEQFF. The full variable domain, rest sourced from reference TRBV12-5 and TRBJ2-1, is DARVTQTPRHKVTEMGQEVTMRCQPILGHNTVFWYRQTMMQGLELLAYFRNRAPLDDSGMPKDRFSAEMPDATLATLKIQPSEPRDSAVYFCASGFSLLSGGGCNEQFFGPGTRLTVL.

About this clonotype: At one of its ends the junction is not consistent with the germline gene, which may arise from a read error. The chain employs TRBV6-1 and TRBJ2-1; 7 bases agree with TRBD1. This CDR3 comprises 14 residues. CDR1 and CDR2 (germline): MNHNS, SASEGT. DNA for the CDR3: TGTGCCAGCATTGGGACAGCAATTAGGAATGGGCAGTTCTTC. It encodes CASIGTAIRNGQFF.

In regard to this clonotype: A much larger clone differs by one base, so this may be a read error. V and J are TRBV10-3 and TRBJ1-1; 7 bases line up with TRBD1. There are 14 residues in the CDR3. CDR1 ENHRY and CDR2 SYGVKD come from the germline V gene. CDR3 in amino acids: CTISEQGILTEAFF. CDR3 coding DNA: TGTACCATCAGTGAACAGGGGATACTCACTGAAGCTTTCTTT.

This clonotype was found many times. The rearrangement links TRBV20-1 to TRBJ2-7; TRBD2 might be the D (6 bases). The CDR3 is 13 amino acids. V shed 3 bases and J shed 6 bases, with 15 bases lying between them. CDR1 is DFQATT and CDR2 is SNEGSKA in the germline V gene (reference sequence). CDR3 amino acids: CSARGGGQGEQYF. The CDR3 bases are TGCAGTGCTAGGGGGGGAGGCCAGGGCGAGCAGTACTTC.

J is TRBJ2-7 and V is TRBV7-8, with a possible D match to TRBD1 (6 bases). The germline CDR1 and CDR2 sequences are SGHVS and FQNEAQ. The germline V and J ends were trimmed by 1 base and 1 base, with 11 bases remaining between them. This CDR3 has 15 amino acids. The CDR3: CASSLGGTQSYEQYF. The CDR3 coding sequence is TGTGCCAGCAGCTTAGGGGGGACACAATCCTACGAGCAGTACTTC.

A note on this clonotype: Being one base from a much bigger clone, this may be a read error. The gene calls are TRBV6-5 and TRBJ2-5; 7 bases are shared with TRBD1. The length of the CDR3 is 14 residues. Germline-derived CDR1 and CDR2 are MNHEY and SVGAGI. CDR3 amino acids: CASSPGQPQEAQYF. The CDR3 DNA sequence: TGTGCCAGCAGCCCGGGACAGCCGCAAGAGGCCCAGTACTTC.

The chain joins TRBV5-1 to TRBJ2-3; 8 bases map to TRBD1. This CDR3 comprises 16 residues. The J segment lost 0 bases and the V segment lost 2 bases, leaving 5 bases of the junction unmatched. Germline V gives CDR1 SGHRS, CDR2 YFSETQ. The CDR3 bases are TGCGCCAGCAGCTTCCCACGACAGGGGAGCACAGATACGCAGTATTTT. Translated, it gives CASSFPRQGSTDTQYF.

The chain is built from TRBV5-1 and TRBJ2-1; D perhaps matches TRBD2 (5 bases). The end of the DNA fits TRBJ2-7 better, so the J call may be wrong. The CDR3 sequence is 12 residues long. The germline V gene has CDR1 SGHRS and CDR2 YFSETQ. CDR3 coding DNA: TGCGCCAGCAGCCAGACCCGGGATGTGCAGTACTTC. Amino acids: CASSQTRDVQYF.

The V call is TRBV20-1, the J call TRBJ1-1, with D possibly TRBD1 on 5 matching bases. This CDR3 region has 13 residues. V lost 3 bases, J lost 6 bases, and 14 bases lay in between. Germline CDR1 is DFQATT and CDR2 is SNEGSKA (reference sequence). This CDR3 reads CSARDGAGAEAFF. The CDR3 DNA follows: TGCAGTGCTAGGGACGGGGCGGGGGCTGAAGCTTTCTTT.